Below, 26 T cell receptor beta chains from the same sample are listed, as sequenced in a study of T-cell reconstitution after alpha-beta-depleted transplantation in children. Preparation of the TCRbeta library involved a method that used unique molecular identifiers. TCRdb recomputed calls from the PCR reads with MiXCR, one row per CDR3 protein. The sample has approximately 83,000 distinct CDR3 sequences, 9.5% to 15% seen once. Material: PBMCs from the stem cell graft donor, obtained from the stem cell graft. Receptors were obtained from a human donor who donated a stem cell graft to a child with inherited bone marrow failure.

This clonotype was seen ten or more times. The J gene is TRBJ2-5, the V gene TRBV20-1; 11 bases agree with TRBD2. J was trimmed by 5 bases and V by 6 bases; bases with no gene match: 5. This CDR3 comprises 13 residues. Germline CDR1 DFQATT, CDR2 SNEGSKA (reference sequence). The DNA for the CDR3 is TGCAGTGCCCATTGGACTAGCGGGGAGACCCAGTACTTC. It translates to CSAHWTSGETQYF.

This clonotype was recorded at least ten times. This rearrangement joins TRBV7-2 to TRBJ1-2; no reliable D call. Germline V gene data show CDR1 as SGHTA and CDR2 as FQGNSA. This CDR3 region has 14 residues. V was cut by 4 bases and J by 8 bases, with 17 bases left in between. The CDR3: CASSSLVTFRGYTF. CDR3 DNA sequence: TGTGCCAGCAGCTCCCTCGTGACCTTCCGCGGCTACACCTTC.

This clonotype has at least ten counts. The chain recombines TRBV28 with TRBJ1-6; perhaps TRBD1 as D (5 bases). Between the trimmed V and J ends, which lost 5 bases and 11 bases, there was a span of 19 bases. CDR3 length: 15 amino acids. The germline V gene encodes CDR1 MDHEN and CDR2 SYDVKM. The CDR3 region is CASSAPLRGGTPLHF. CDR3 DNA sequence: TGTGCCAGCAGTGCCCCCTTGAGGGGTGGAACACCCCTCCACTTT.

Many counts were recorded for this clonotype. This rearrangement joins TRBV5-1 to TRBJ2-3; possibly TRBD2 for D (5 bases). Looked up from germline, CDR1 is SGHRS and CDR2 is YFSETQ. The CDR3 consists of 13 residues. V was trimmed by 6 bases and J by 4 bases, leaving 12 bases between them. The CDR3 loop is CASTGNEADTQYF. The CDR3 nucleotides read TGCGCCAGCACGGGGAACGAAGCAGATACGCAGTATTTT.

This clonotype is medium-sized by share. The V gene is TRBV5-1, the J gene TRBJ2-1; maybe TRBD1 (5 bases). Trimming cost V 5 bases and J 0 bases, with 15 bases left between them. Germline loops: CDR1 SGHRS, CDR2 YFSETQ. The CDR3 runs to 16 residues. The CDR3 reads CASSPRTPISYNEQFF. DNA for the CDR3: TGCGCCAGCAGTCCCAGGACACCGATCTCCTACAATGAGCAGTTCTTC. Full variable domain (remainder filled in from reference TRBV5-1 and TRBJ2-1): KAGVTQTPRYLIKTRGQQVTLSCSPISGHRSVSWYQQTPGQGLQFLFEYFSETQRNKGNFPGRFSGRQFSNSRSEMNVSTLELGDSALYLCASSPRTPISYNEQFFGPGTRLTVL.

In this sample, this clonotype turned up many times. The V call is TRBV5-1, the J call TRBJ2-5; 7 nucleotides agree with TRBD2. Germline lookup yields CDR1 SGHRS and CDR2 YFSETQ. J lost 5 bases, V lost 4 bases, and 11 bases had no gene match. This CDR3 has 15 residues. The CDR3 sequence: CASSPNTGGMETQYF. The CDR3 nucleotides read TGCGCCAGCAGCCCGAACACGGGGGGTATGGAGACCCAGTACTTC.

The chain has TRBV12-5 and TRBJ2-1; no firm D call. Deletions cut 1 base from V and 8 bases from J, with 6 bases between. Per the germline V gene, CDR1 is LGHNT and CDR2 is FRNRAP. The CDR3 contains 12 residues. The CDR3: CASGLGQDEQFF. The CDR3 nucleotides are TGTGCTAGTGGTTTGGGCCAGGATGAGCAGTTCTTC. The full variable domain, completed using reference TRBV12-5 and TRBJ2-1, is DARVTQTPRHKVTEMGQEVTMRCQPILGHNTVFWYRQTMMQGLELLAYFRNRAPLDDSGMPKDRFSAEMPDATLATLKIQPSEPRDSAVYFCASGLGQDEQFFGPGTRLTVL.

There are a few counts of this clonotype. This chain joins TRBV20-1 and TRBJ2-5, with TRBD2 identical over 13 bases. In germline, CDR1 is DFQATT, CDR2 SNEGSKA (reference sequence). V lost 4 bases and J lost 2; bases outside the gene matches: 4. This CDR3 contains 15 residues. The CDR3 DNA follows: TGCAGTGCTACAGGGACTAGCGGGGTACAAGAGACCCAGTACTTC. Residues: CSATGTSGVQETQYF.

The sample holds many counts of this clonotype. The V call is TRBV18, the J call TRBJ1-1, with D possibly matching TRBD1 (5 bases). The CDR3 sequence is 15 residues long. The V gene lost 1 base and the J gene lost 1 base, with 10 bases spanning the gap. CDR1 is KGHSH, CDR2 LQKENI, per germline. CDR3 nucleotide sequence: TGTGCCAGCTCACCACAGCAGGGACCGAACACTGAAGCTTTCTTT. This gives the protein CASSPQQGPNTEAFF.

The sample holds many counts of this clonotype. J is TRBJ2-1 and V is TRBV5-1; D gene unclear. Germline assignment: CDR1 SGHRS and CDR2 YFSETQ. The CDR3 runs to 16 residues. V lost 2 bases to trimming and J lost 0 bases, with 12 bases between them. The CDR3 nucleotides are TGCGCCAGCAGCTTCTTGACGATACGCTCCTACAATGAGCAGTTCTTC. Amino acids: CASSFLTIRSYNEQFF. Filled out from reference TRBV5-1 and TRBJ2-1, the complete variable domain reads KAGVTQTPRYLIKTRGQQVTLSCSPISGHRSVSWYQQTPGQGLQFLFEYFSETQRNKGNFPGRFSGRQFSNSRSEMNVSTLELGDSALYLCASSFLTIRSYNEQFFGPGTRLTVL.

This clonotype was recorded a few times. A much larger clone differs by one base, so this may be a read error. This chain uses TRBV12-3 or TRBV12-4 with TRBJ1-5; D call uncertain. There are 14 residues in the CDR3. The CDR3 loop is CVSQGRASNQPQHF. The CDR3, as DNA: TGTGTCAGCCAAGGCAGAGCGAGCAATCAGCCCCAGCATTTT.

The chain joins TRBV28 to TRBJ2-7, with a weak D call TRBD2 (5 bases). Trimming took off 2 bases at V and 3 bases at J, with 11 bases between the two ends. The CDR3 runs 14 residues. Germline CDR1 reads MDHEN; CDR2 reads SYDVKM. The CDR3 spells CASSLRGVGYEQYF. CDR3 nucleotides: TGTGCCAGCAGTTTACGGGGAGTTGGCTACGAGCAGTACTTC.

This rearrangement joins TRBV20-1 to TRBJ2-7; D ambiguous. Trimming cost V 5 bases and J 4 bases, with 9 bases left between them. CDR1 and CDR2 (germline): DFQATT, SNEGSKA (reference sequence). This CDR3 comprises 11 residues. In nucleotides, the CDR3 is TGCAGTGCTGAAGTTGGTTACGAGCAGTACTTC. Translating it yields CSAEVGYEQYF.

This clonotype was seen at least ten times. The J gene is TRBJ2-7, the V gene TRBV20-1; TRBD1 or TRBD2 may be the D gene (7 bases each). Per the germline V gene, CDR1 is DFQATT and CDR2 is SNEGSKA (reference sequence). The V end lost 4 bases, the J end lost 2 bases, and 18 bases lay between the germline ends. This CDR3 contains 15 residues. CDR3 protein: CSAIIGGDRPYEQYF. CDR3 nucleotide sequence: TGCAGTGCTATCATAGGGGGGGACAGACCCTACGAGCAGTACTTC.

This clonotype showed up many times. V gene TRBV20-1 combines with J gene TRBJ2-7; tentatively, D is TRBD2 (5 bases). Trimming removed 5 bases at V and 5 bases at J, with 19 bases between. CDR3 size: 14 residues. Germline V gene data show CDR1 as DFQATT and CDR2 as SNEGSKA (reference sequence). DNA of the CDR3: TGCAGTGCTCACGAACCGGGTATGGAGGACGAGCAGTACTTC. The encoded protein is CSAHEPGMEDEQYF.

This clonotype came up many times. V usage is TRBV20-1 and J usage is TRBJ1-1; D gene uncertain. Germline CDR1 is DFQATT and CDR2 is SNEGSKA (reference sequence). V was shortened by 2 bases and J by 0 bases, with 13 bases between the two germline ends. This CDR3 has 15 amino acids. The CDR3 protein is CSARSPGGMNTEAFF. The CDR3 coding sequence is TGCAGTGCTAGATCCCCAGGTGGAATGAACACTGAAGCTTTCTTT.

The rearrangement uses TRBV2 and TRBJ1-4; D unresolved. The CDR3 extends over 15 amino acids. The germline V gene encodes CDR1 SNHLY and CDR2 FYNNEI. The germline V and J ends were trimmed by 8 bases and 0 bases, with 13 bases remaining between them. The CDR3 DNA reads as TGTGCCAGCGTCCGAGACGTAGCAACTAATGAAAAACTGTTTTTT. Translation gives CASVRDVATNEKLFF. The variable domain in full, completed from reference TRBV2 and TRBJ1-4, reads EPEVTQTPSHQVTQMGQEVILRCVPISNHLYFYWYRQILGQKVEFLVSFYNNEISEKSEIFDDQFSVERPDGSNFTLKIRSTKLEDSAMYFCASVRDVATNEKLFFGSGTQLSVL.

This clonotype was seen at least ten times. The V call is TRBV28, the J call TRBJ1-1; D unresolved. V lost 3 bases to trimming and J lost 2 bases, with 10 bases between them. Germline CDR1 is MDHEN and CDR2 is SYDVKM. This CDR3 comprises 14 residues. In DNA form, the CDR3 reads TGTGCCAGCAGTTTGGAAGGACTAAACACTGAAGCTTTCTTT. Translating it yields CASSLEGLNTEAFF.

At least ten counts were recorded for this clonotype. The chain recombines TRBV5-5 with TRBJ1-1, with TRBD1 as a possible D gene (6 bases). This CDR3 is built from 13 residues. Between the trimmed V and J ends, which lost 3 bases and 2 bases, there was a span of 8 bases. Germline V CDR1 and CDR2: SGHKS, YYEKEE (reference sequence). The DNA of the CDR3 is TGTGCCAGCAGCTCACAGGGTAACACTGAAGCTTTCTTT. Its protein is CASSSQGNTEAFF. The whole variable domain, remainder taken from reference TRBV5-5 and TRBJ1-1, is DAGVTQSPTHLIKTRGQQVTLRCSPISGHKSVSWYQQVLGQGPQFIFQYYEKEERGRGNFPDRFSARQFPNYSSELNVNALLLGDSALYLCASSSQGNTEAFFGQGTRLTVV.

This clonotype was recorded at least ten times. V usage is TRBV5-1 and J usage is TRBJ2-5; no clear D gene. The germline gives CDR1 SGHRS, CDR2 YFSETQ. This CDR3 is built from 14 residues. Trimming removed 0 bases at V and 9 bases at J, with 15 bases between. The CDR3 here is CASSLEGPRMPQYF. The CDR3 nucleotides are TGCGCCAGCAGCTTGGAGGGCCCCCGCATGCCCCAGTACTTC.

This clonotype was seen repeatedly, ten times or more. V and J are TRBV7-2 and TRBJ1-2; no clear D. Trimming left V 4 bases short and J 0 bases short, with 6 bases between. Germline CDR1 SGHTA, CDR2 FQGNSA. This CDR3 comprises 13 residues. The CDR3 sequence is CASSSTPNYGYTF. The CDR3 nucleotides read TGTGCCAGCAGCTCGACCCCTAACTATGGCTACACCTTC.

This clonotype was seen more than once but under ten times. The rearrangement joins TRBV18 to TRBJ2-4; no firm D call. There are 13 residues in the CDR3. CDR1 and CDR2 (germline): KGHSH, LQKENI. V dropped 2 bases and J dropped 5 bases, with 7 bases sitting between them. The CDR3 protein is CASSPKSENIQYF. CDR3 DNA: TGTGCCAGCTCACCAAAGAGCGAAAACATTCAGTACTTC.

This clonotype showed up many times. The genes are TRBV10-3 and TRBJ1-1; D perhaps matches TRBD1 (5 bases). There are 17 residues in the CDR3. V lost 3 bases to trimming and J lost 4 bases, with 21 bases between them. Germline values: CDR1 ENHRY, CDR2 SYGVKD. Here the CDR3 reads CAISENPKGRGGTEAFF. The CDR3 nucleotides read TGTGCCATCAGTGAAAACCCAAAGGGGCGGGGGGGCACTGAAGCTTTCTTT.

This clonotype was seen repeatedly, ten times or more. The chain recombines TRBV6-5 with TRBJ2-3, with 10 bases that match TRBD2. The junction had 7 bases not matched to a gene; V was cut back by 4 bases and J by 3 bases. The CDR3 consists of 16 residues. The germline V gene has CDR1 MNHEY and CDR2 SVGAGI. The CDR3 loop reads CASSSLAGGGTDTQYF. In DNA, the CDR3 is TGTGCCAGCAGTTCCTTAGCGGGAGGAGGAACAGATACGCAGTATTTT.

This clonotype was seen more than once but under ten times. The V call is TRBV28, the J call TRBJ2-7; D not certain. Germline V gene sequence: CDR1 MDHEN, CDR2 SYDVKM. The germline V and J ends were trimmed by 7 bases and 6 bases, with 13 bases remaining between them. The CDR3 sequence is 12 residues long. Here the CDR3 reads CASTGPVVEQYF. CDR3 DNA: TGTGCCAGCACAGGCCCCGTCGTCGAGCAGTACTTC.

This clonotype has a count of ten or more. The chain couples TRBV7-9 to TRBJ1-5; D not resolved. CDR1 and CDR2 from the germline V gene are SEHNR and FQNEAQ (reference sequence). Trimming left V 2 bases short and J 8 bases short, with 13 bases between. This CDR3 is 14 amino acids long. The CDR3 sequence is CASSLPGGSEPQHF. DNA for the CDR3: TGTGCCAGCAGCTTACCAGGCGGCAGTGAGCCCCAGCATTTT.